This T cell receptor beta chain is drawn from a study of cytomegalovirus exposure and HLA in healthy donors. PCR was performed using 60 Vbeta and 13 Jbeta primers. Original data processing: A later analysis counted 80 million or so unique TCR beta chains, some 12 million shared. Clones were sequenced by immunoSEQ multiplex PCR, and TCRdb holds only the in-frame ones, with some missing. V and J calls plus clone size are reproduced from that table; the DNA served to infer D and trimming. Its listing shows more than 90,000 clones. The V segment lost 3 bases and the J segment 13 bases; nucleotides outside the gene matches: 2. The length of the CDR3 is 12 residues. The germline CDR1 and CDR2 sequences are MNHEY and SMNVEV (reference sequence).

Specimen: PBMCs. The chain is built from TRBV27 and TRBJ2-3; 12 nucleotides align to TRBD2. This TCR came from a man aged 25-45 years in good health and CMV-seronegative. CDR3 bases: TGTGCCAGCAGTTTCACTAGCGGGGGGAAGTATTTT. Protein: CASSFTSGGKYF.